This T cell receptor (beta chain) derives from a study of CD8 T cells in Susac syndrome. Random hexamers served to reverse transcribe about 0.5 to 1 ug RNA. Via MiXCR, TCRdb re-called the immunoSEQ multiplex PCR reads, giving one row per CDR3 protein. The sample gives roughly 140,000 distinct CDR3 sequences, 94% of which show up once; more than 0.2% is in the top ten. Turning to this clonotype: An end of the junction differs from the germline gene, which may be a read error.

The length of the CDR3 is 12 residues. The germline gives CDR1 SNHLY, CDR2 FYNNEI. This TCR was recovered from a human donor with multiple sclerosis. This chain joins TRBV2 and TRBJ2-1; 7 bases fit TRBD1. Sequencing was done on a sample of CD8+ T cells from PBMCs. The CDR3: CASIGSRDSISF. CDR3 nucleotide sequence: TGTGCCAGCATCGGTAGCCGGGACAGTATCTCCTTC. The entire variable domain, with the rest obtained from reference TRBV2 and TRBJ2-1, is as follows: EPEVTQTPSHQVTQMGQEVILRCVPISNHLYFYWYRQILGQKVEFLVSFYNNEISEKSEIFDDQFSVERPDGSNFTLKIRSTKLEDSAMYFCASIGSRDSISFGPGTRLTVL.